This T cell receptor (beta chain) originates from a study of blood T cell repertoires in COVID-19. The repertoire was sequenced with immunoSEQ multiplex PCR; TCRdb's copy has only in-frame clones and lacks some. The table includes approximately 70,000 clones, around 85% detected once. The sequenced material came from peripheral blood. The origin of this receptor is a woman aged 50 to 60 with acute or convalescent COVID-19.

In nucleotides, the CDR3 is TGTGCCATCGAGCGGGAGAGGGCCGGGGAGCTGTTTTTT. Encoded protein: CAIERERAGELFF. This rearrangement joins TRBV24-1 to TRBJ2-2; TRBD2 matches 8 bases. The CDR3 contains 13 residues. The V segment lost 11 bases and the J segment 6 bases; nucleotides outside the gene matches: 7. The germline gives CDR1 KGHDR, CDR2 SFDVKD.